This T cell receptor (beta chain) was observed in a study of T cells in Graves' hyperthyroidism and ophthalmopathy. Regions amplified from RNA transcripts were the TCR beta CDR3 regions. When the TCR CDR3 underwent first-round RT-PCR, the HTBI primer set was used. TCRdb reanalysed the multiplex PCR reads using MiXCR and keeps one entry per CDR3 protein. This table holds more than 650,000 distinct CDR3 sequences, approximately 14% found once. The study left out patients who had uncontrolled infection, other autoimmune disease, pregnancy or lactation. PBMCs were obtained from about 9 ml fresh peripheral blood. Trimming left V 5 bases short and J 6 bases short, with 15 bases between. This CDR3 has 14 residues. In germline, CDR1 is SGHTA, CDR2 FQGTGA.

Sequenced input: blood. This chain joins TRBV7-3 and TRBJ2-3; D is possibly TRBD2 (5 bases). This TCR was recovered from a woman aged 18-29 years with Graves' hyperthyroidism. CDR3 in amino acids: CASSLTPGVDTQYF. DNA of the CDR3: TGTGCCAGCAGCCTGACCCCCGGGGTGGATACGCAGTATTTT.